The 19 T cell receptor beta chains presented below share a single source sample, sequenced in a study of T cell responses to AZD1222 COVID-19 vaccine. Some clones are missing from TCRdb's copy, which holds only in-frame ones; the method was immunoSEQ multiplex PCR. The sample lists roughly 140,000 clones, about nine tenths occurring once. The source material was peripheral blood, sampled on day 0 of AZD1222 vaccination. The receptors derive from an adult in good health.

The rearrangement links TRBV7-9 to TRBJ1-2; unclear D gene. Germline CDR1 reads SEHNR; CDR2 reads FQNEAQ (reference sequence). This CDR3 contains 11 residues. The germline V and J ends were trimmed by 3 bases and 14 bases, with 13 bases remaining between them. CDR3 coding DNA: TGTGCCAGCAGCTTGGACCCCGCCGGGACCTTC. Translated: CASSLDPAGTF. The variable domain in full, completed from reference TRBV7-9 and TRBJ1-2, reads DTGVSQNPRHKITKRGQNVTFRCDPISEHNRLYWYRQTLGQGPEFLTYFQNEAQLEKSRLLSDRFSAERPKGSFSTLEIQRTEQGDSAMYLCASSLDPAGTFGSGTRLTVV.

The V and J genes are TRBV11-1 and TRBJ1-3; D unclear. Trimming left V 3 bases short and J 2 bases short, with 11 bases between. Germline loops: CDR1 SGHAT, CDR2 FQDESV (reference sequence). The CDR3 consists of 15 residues. The CDR3 DNA reads as TGTGCCAGCAGCTTCCGTCCTAACCCTGGAAACACCATATATTTT. Translated: CASSFRPNPGNTIYF.

The chain is built from TRBV19 and TRBJ1-3; D gene ambiguous. V was clipped by 4 bases and J by 0 bases, with 10 bases between them. The CDR3 contains 15 residues. In germline, CDR1 is LNHDA, CDR2 SQIVND (reference sequence). As DNA, the CDR3 is TGTGCCAGTAGTAAGCAGATGAGCTCTGGAAACACCATATATTTT. As protein: CASSKQMSSGNTIYF. Supplemented by reference TRBV19 and TRBJ1-3, the full variable domain reads DGGITQSPKYLFRKEGQNVTLSCEQNLNHDAMYWYRQDPGQGLRLIYYSQIVNDFQKGDIAEGYSVSREKKESFPLTVTSAQKNPTAFYLCASSKQMSSGNTIYFGEGSWLTVV.

The chain joins TRBV19 to TRBJ1-5, with TRBD1 matching 8 bases. This CDR3 contains 14 residues. V trimming: 6 bases; J trimming: 5 bases; junction bases outside the gene matches: 6. Germline CDR1 is LNHDA and CDR2 is SQIVND (reference sequence). The DNA of the CDR3 is TGTGCCAGTAGGGACAGGGCCGTTCATCAGCCCCAGCATTTT. Residues: CASRDRAVHQPQHF.

V usage is TRBV30 and J usage is TRBJ2-2; D is possibly TRBD1 or TRBD2 (5 bases each). Germline CDR1 is GTSNPN and CDR2 is SVGIG (reference sequence). V dropped 3 bases and J dropped 5 bases, with 16 bases sitting between them. The CDR3 is made up of 15 amino acids. The CDR3 protein is CAWSPGPARTGELFF. In DNA form, the CDR3 reads TGTGCCTGGAGCCCGGGACCGGCGAGAACCGGGGAGCTGTTTTTT.

As to this clone: Other nucleotide sequences from this sample produce the same CDR3. The chain has TRBV7-9 and TRBJ1-3; perhaps TRBD1 as D (5 bases). The CDR3 loop spans 15 amino acids. V was trimmed by 0 bases and J by 0 bases, leaving 6 bases between them. Germline lookup yields CDR1 SEHNR and CDR2 FQNEAQ (reference sequence). The DNA of the CDR3 is TGTGCCAGCAGCTTAGCGGGGGGCTCTGGAAACACCATATATTTT. Protein: CASSLAGGSGNTIYF.

The V and J genes are TRBV5-4 and TRBJ1-1; D ambiguous. Germline V CDR1 and CDR2: SGHNT, YYREEE (reference sequence). V was clipped by 4 bases and J by 6 bases, with 19 bases between them. The CDR3 is 15 residues long. Here the CDR3 reads CASSIRVEQTPEAFF. For the CDR3, the DNA is TGTGCCAGCAGCATTAGGGTTGAGCAGACTCCTGAAGCTTTCTTT.

This clone was seen more than once but under ten times. The chain couples TRBV6-5 to TRBJ1-1; D is unclear. Germline loops: CDR1 MNHEY, CDR2 SVGAGI. The CDR3 extends over 15 amino acids. Trimming took off 3 bases at V and 1 base at J, with 12 bases between the two ends. CDR3: CASSYSETGNTEAFF. CDR3 DNA: TGTGCCAGCAGTTATTCTGAGACGGGGAACACTGAAGCTTTCTTT.

This chain connects TRBV19 to TRBJ1-2; 8 positions agree with TRBD1. CDR1 is LNHDA, CDR2 SQIVND, per germline (reference sequence). Trimming cost V 5 bases and J 6 bases; bases outside gene matches: 11. CDR3 length equals 15 residues. CDR3 sequence (DNA): TGTGCCAGTAGTCCACCGGACAGGGCGGTCAATGGCTACACCTTC. The encoded protein is CASSPPDRAVNGYTF.

The V gene is TRBV5-5, the J gene TRBJ2-2; D possibly corresponds to TRBD2 (6 bases). V was cut by 5 bases and J by 1 base, with 12 bases left in between. From germline, CDR1 is SGHKS and CDR2 YYEKEE (reference sequence). There are 15 residues in the CDR3. The CDR3: CASRLAAGNTGELFF. The CDR3 region has the DNA TGTGCCAGCAGACTAGCAGCCGGGAACACCGGGGAGCTGTTTTTT.

This chain connects TRBV11-2 to TRBJ1-6; a weak D match, TRBD1 (5 bases). Germline V CDR1 and CDR2: SGHAT, FQNNGV. CDR3 length equals 15 residues. V shed 4 bases and J shed 4 bases, with 11 bases lying between them. CDR3 loop: CASSSGLKYNSPLHF. The CDR3 coding sequence is TGTGCCAGCAGCTCGGGACTCAAGTATAATTCACCCCTCCACTTT. The full variable domain, completed using reference TRBV11-2 and TRBJ1-6, is EAGVAQSPRYKIIEKRQSVAFWCNPISGHATLYWYQQILGQGPKLLIQFQNNGVVDDSQLPKDRFSAERLKGVDSTLKIQPAKLEDSAVYLCASSSGLKYNSPLHFGNGTRLTVT.

The rearrangement links TRBV10-1 to TRBJ1-1, with 7 nucleotides matching TRBD1. The CDR3 has 14 residues. Germline V gene sequence: CDR1 WNHNN, CDR2 SYGVQD (reference sequence). The V segment lost 8 bases and the J segment 6 bases; nucleotides outside the gene matches: 12. The CDR3 protein is CASAHVTGTPEAFF. Here the CDR3 DNA reads TGCGCCAGCGCACACGTGACAGGGACCCCTGAAGCTTTCTTT.

The chain employs TRBV12-3 or TRBV12-4 and TRBJ1-2; D call uncertain. V was clipped by 3 bases and J by 6 bases, with 11 bases between them. This CDR3 comprises 13 residues. The CDR3 is CASSFLGRDGYTF. Here the CDR3 DNA reads TGTGCCAGCAGTTTTTTGGGAAGGGATGGCTACACCTTC.

Only one count was recorded for this clone. The V and J genes are TRBV4-1 and TRBJ1-2; no clear D gene. The germline V gene has CDR1 MGHRA and CDR2 YSYEKL. V was pared by 0 bases and J by 2 bases, with 7 bases between. The CDR3 spans 14 residues. The CDR3 is CASSQEMGNYGYTF. The CDR3 bases are TGCGCCAGCAGCCAAGAGATGGGGAACTATGGCTACACCTTC.

The J gene is TRBJ2-1, the V gene TRBV28, with 10 bases lining up with TRBD2. Germline V lookup: CDR1 MDHEN, CDR2 SYDVKM. With 3 bases clipped from V and 8 bases from J, the junction kept 4 bases outside the gene matches. The CDR3 is 14 residues long. The CDR3 nucleotides read TGTGCCAGCAGTTTGGTACTAGCGGGATATGAGCAGTTCTTC. It encodes CASSLVLAGYEQFF. The entire variable domain, with the rest obtained from reference TRBV28 and TRBJ2-1, is as follows: DVKVTQSSRYLVKRTGEKVFLECVQDMDHENMFWYRQDPGLGLRLIYFSYDVKMKEKGDIPEGYSVSREKKERFSLILESASTNQTSMYLCASSLVLAGYEQFFGPGTRLTVL.

This chain links TRBV6-5 with TRBJ1-1; possible D gene TRBD1, 5 bases. From germline, CDR1 is MNHEY and CDR2 SVGAGI. Trimming removed 2 bases at V and 5 bases at J, with 12 bases between. The CDR3 consists of 14 residues. CDR3 amino acids: CASSYDHGGTEAFF. The CDR3 region has the DNA TGTGCCAGCAGTTACGACCACGGGGGTACTGAAGCTTTCTTT.

This rearrangement joins TRBV28 to TRBJ1-6; D remains ambiguous. The CDR3 runs 13 residues. V lost 4 bases, J lost 7 bases, and 8 bases lay in between. The germline V gene has CDR1 MDHEN and CDR2 SYDVKM. In DNA form, the CDR3 reads TGTGCCAGCAGTTCTGAAGGGAATTCACCCCTCCACTTT. Its protein product is CASSSEGNSPLHF. The whole variable domain, filled in from reference TRBV28 and TRBJ1-6, reads DVKVTQSSRYLVKRTGEKVFLECVQDMDHENMFWYRQDPGLGLRLIYFSYDVKMKEKGDIPEGYSVSREKKERFSLILESASTNQTSMYLCASSSEGNSPLHFGNGTRLTVT.

The rearrangement uses TRBV5-6 and TRBJ1-2; 7 positions agree with TRBD1. The CDR3 is 16 residues long. From germline, CDR1 is SGHDT and CDR2 YYEEEE. Germline trimming cut 3 bases from V and 3 bases from J; bases unmatched to any gene: 11. CDR3 sequence: CASSWPWRTGDYGYTF. The CDR3 DNA sequence: TGTGCCAGCAGCTGGCCCTGGCGCACAGGGGACTATGGCTACACCTTC.

V is TRBV6-6 and J is TRBJ2-1; tentative D call: TRBD2 (5 bases). The ends were cut back, 5 bases at V and 9 bases at J, with 11 bases in the middle. CDR1 is MNHNY and CDR2 is SVGAGI in the germline V gene (reference sequence). This CDR3 has 12 residues. CDR3 nucleotides: TGTGCCAGCAGTCAAAAGGGAGTTGAGCAGTTCTTC. Translation gives CASSQKGVEQFF.